A selection of T cell receptor beta chains follows, all from one sample in a study of CD4 T cells in relation to SARS-CoV-2 and coronaviruses. Sequencing used immunoSEQ multiplex PCR; TCRdb keeps in-frame clones, though not all of them. The sample lists tens of thousands of clones, 70% to 90% occurring once. Sequences were obtained from memory CD4+ T cells from PBMCs. Receptors originate from an adult with COVID-19. CDR3s include the opening cysteine and the closing phenylalanine or tryptophan. Each record gives: D gene, V gene, clone size, J gene, CDR3 protein, CDR3 DNA. The D gene is left open where the match is weak. The listing skips clone size in some rows; elsewhere it reads once, few, many or a size class.

D: -
V: TRBV5-1
size: -
J: TRBJ1-1
CDR3: CASSLSRQLNTEAFF
DNA: TGCGCCAGCAGCTTGTCTCGGCAGCTGAACACTGAAGCTTTCTTT

D: -
V: TRBV7-9
size: -
J: TRBJ1-1
CDR3: CASSPKKRVELGAFF
DNA: TGTGCCAGCAGCCCAAAGAAAAGGGTAGAATTAGGAGCTTTCTTT

D: -
V: TRBV21-1
size: -
J: TRBJ1-6
CDR3: CASSKVGQGGSPLHF
DNA: TGTGCCAGCAGCAAAGTGGGACAGGGGGGATCACCCCTCCACTTT

D: -
V: TRBV29-1
size: -
J: TRBJ2-3
CDR3: CSVGTSTDTQYF
DNA: TGCAGCGTCGGGACTTCCACAGATACGCAGTATTTT

D: -
V: TRBV7-2
size: -
J: TRBJ2-7
CDR3: CASSLDFRNYEQYF
DNA: TGTGCCAGCAGCTTAGATTTCAGAAACTACGAGCAGTACTTC

D: -
V: TRBV5-1
size: -
J: TRBJ2-7
CDR3: CASSLAPAGYEQYF
DNA: TGCGCCAGCAGCTTGGCCCCTGCTGGTTACGAGCAGTACTTC

D: TRBD1
V: TRBV3-1/TRBV3-2
size: -
J: TRBJ1-6
CDR3: CASSQDRNNSPLHF
DNA: TGTGCCAGCAGCCAGGACAGGAACAATTCACCCCTCCACTTT

D: -
V: TRBV5-6
size: once
J: TRBJ2-5
CDR3: CASRPGGPIPYQETQYF
DNA: TGTGCCAGCAGGCCTGGGGGGCCTATCCCGTACCAAGAGACCCAGTACTTC

D: -
V: TRBV12-3/TRBV12-4
size: -
J: TRBJ1-2
CDR3: CASSFNEGRGYTF
DNA: TGTGCCAGCAGTTTTAACGAGGGCCGGGGCTACACCTTC

D: TRBD2
V: TRBV7-2
size: -
J: TRBJ2-5
CDR3: CASSPPGLAGGLTQYF
DNA: TGTGCCAGCAGCCCACCGGGACTAGCGGGGGGCCTTACCCAGTACTTC

D: -
V: TRBV5-6
size: -
J: TRBJ1-3
CDR3: CASSSGGPVSGNTIYF
DNA: TGTGCCAGCAGCTCCGGCGGACCAGTCTCTGGAAACACCATATATTTT

D: -
V: TRBV14
size: -
J: TRBJ1-2
CDR3: CASSQEDGGVYGYTF
DNA: TGTGCCAGCAGCCAAGAGGACGGGGGTGTCTATGGCTACACCTTC

D: -
V: TRBV7-9
size: -
J: TRBJ2-7
CDR3: CASSMGQREQYF
DNA: TGTGCCAGCAGCATGGGTCAACGCGAGCAGTACTTC

D: TRBD2
V: TRBV12-5
size: -
J: TRBJ2-1
CDR3: CASGGGIAGFHEQFF
DNA: TGTGCTAGTGGTGGGGGTATAGCGGGGTTTCATGAGCAGTTCTTC

D: TRBD1
V: TRBV5-1
size: -
J: TRBJ1-1
CDR3: CASSKTGVGTEAFF
DNA: TGCGCCAGCAGCAAGACAGGGGTGGGAACTGAAGCTTTCTTT

D: TRBD1
V: TRBV11-3
size: -
J: TRBJ2-7
CDR3: CASSYRTGGSYEQYF
DNA: TGTGCCAGCAGCTACCGGACAGGGGGCTCCTACGAGCAGTACTTC

D: TRBD1
V: TRBV3-1/TRBV3-2
size: -
J: TRBJ2-6
CDR3: CASSTTGTGSGANVLTF
DNA: TGTGCCAGCAGCACCACCGGGACAGGGTCTGGGGCCAACGTCCTGACTTTC

D: -
V: TRBV5-1
size: -
J: TRBJ2-1
CDR3: CASSLGPLGRGVSEQFF
DNA: TGCGCCAGCAGCTTGGGCCCTCTGGGCAGGGGGGTTAGTGAGCAGTTCTTC

D: TRBD1
V: TRBV11-2
size: -
J: TRBJ1-2
CDR3: CASSTRTGGFPYGYTF
DNA: TGTGCCAGCAGCACTAGGACAGGGGGGTTCCCCTATGGCTACACCTTC

D: -
V: TRBV14
size: -
J: TRBJ2-3
CDR3: CASSQDIRSTQYF
DNA: TGTGCCAGCAGCCAAGATATACGTTCTACGCAGTATTTT

D: -
V: TRBV11-2
size: few
J: TRBJ2-2
CDR3: CASSPIVGELFF
DNA: TGTGCCAGCAGCCCCATTGTCGGGGAGCTGTTTTTT

D: -
V: TRBV5-1
size: few
J: TRBJ1-2
CDR3: CASSLGTEHGYTF
DNA: TGCGCCAGCAGCTTGGGGACAGAACATGGCTACACCTTC

D: -
V: TRBV10-3
size: once
J: TRBJ1-3
CDR3: CAISESENTIYF
DNA: TGTGCCATCAGTGAGTCGGAAAACACCATATATTTT

D: -
V: TRBV5-1
size: -
J: TRBJ1-5
CDR3: CASSSDSNQPQHF
DNA: TGCGCCAGCAGCTCGGACAGTAATCAGCCCCAGCATTTT

D: -
V: TRBV15
size: -
J: TRBJ1-5
CDR3: CATQGQLNQPQHF
DNA: TGTGCCACCCAAGGACAGTTAAATCAGCCCCAGCATTTT

D: -
V: TRBV19
size: -
J: TRBJ1-6
CDR3: CASSIGQTNSYNSPLHF
DNA: TGTGCCAGTAGTATCGGGCAGACTAACTCCTATAATTCACCCCTCCACTTT

D: TRBD1
V: TRBV6-5
size: -
J: TRBJ1-2
CDR3: CASSYRGRDYGYTF
DNA: TGTGCCAGCAGTTACAGGGGGCGTGACTATGGCTACACCTTC

D: -
V: TRBV9
size: -
J: TRBJ2-3
CDR3: CASSVAGRTDTQYF
DNA: TGTGCCAGCAGCGTAGCGGGGCGCACAGATACGCAGTATTTT

D: TRBD2
V: TRBV28
size: -
J: TRBJ2-3
CDR3: CASFASGGYTDTQYF
DNA: TGTGCCAGCTTCGCTAGCGGGGGGTACACAGATACGCAGTATTTT

D: -
V: TRBV27
size: -
J: TRBJ2-3
CDR3: CASRSSGGTQYF
DNA: TGTGCCAGCCGTTCGAGCGGAGGTACGCAGTATTTT

D: -
V: TRBV3-1/TRBV3-2
size: -
J: TRBJ2-1
CDR3: CASSQEGRGRNEQFF
DNA: TGTGCCAGCAGCCAAGAAGGGCGGGGCAGAAATGAGCAGTTCTTC

D: -
V: TRBV11-2
size: -
J: TRBJ2-7
CDR3: CASSFLRGRSSYEQYF
DNA: TGTGCCAGCAGCTTCCTGCGGGGGCGGAGCTCCTACGAGCAGTACTTC

D: -
V: TRBV5-1
size: -
J: TRBJ1-1
CDR3: CASSVGAALNTEAFF
DNA: TGCGCCAGCAGCGTGGGCGCCGCTTTGAACACTGAAGCTTTCTTT

D: TRBD1
V: TRBV7-9
size: -
J: TRBJ1-2
CDR3: CASSFDTRPDRVGYTF
DNA: TGTGCCAGCAGCTTTGATACCAGACCGGACAGGGTCGGCTACACCTTC

D: -
V: TRBV7-2
size: -
J: TRBJ2-1
CDR3: CASSLRRVDWTYNEQFF
DNA: TGTGCCAGCAGCTTAAGAAGGGTGGACTGGACCTACAATGAGCAGTTCTTC

D: -
V: TRBV3-1/TRBV3-2
size: -
J: TRBJ2-5
CDR3: CASSHEGRIQETQYF
DNA: TGTGCCAGCAGCCACGAAGGACGGATCCAAGAGACCCAGTACTTC

D: -
V: TRBV5-1
size: -
J: TRBJ1-2
CDR3: CASSFKVGAQSGYGYTF
DNA: TGCGCCAGCAGCTTCAAAGTGGGAGCCCAATCGGGCTATGGCTACACCTTC

D: TRBD2
V: TRBV5-1
size: once
J: TRBJ2-5
CDR3: CASSQLGLEETQYF
DNA: TGCGCCAGCAGCCAGCTGGGACTAGAAGAGACCCAGTACTTC

D: -
V: TRBV10-3
size: -
J: TRBJ2-3
CDR3: CAISDRGSDTQYF
DNA: TGTGCCATCAGTGACCGGGGGTCAGATACGCAGTATTTT

D: TRBD2
V: TRBV7-9
size: -
J: TRBJ2-5
CDR3: CASSHPARGGRQETQYF
DNA: TGTGCCAGCAGCCACCCCGCGCGGGGGGGCCGGCAGGAGACCCAGTACTTC

D: TRBD1
V: TRBV2
size: -
J: TRBJ2-2
CDR3: CASSVRQGTTNTGELFF
DNA: TGTGCCAGCAGTGTCAGACAGGGGACCACGAACACCGGGGAGCTGTTTTTT

D: -
V: TRBV7-2
size: -
J: TRBJ2-7
CDR3: CASSLVPGISEQYF
DNA: TGTGCCAGCAGCTTAGTTCCAGGGATAAGCGAGCAGTACTTC

D: TRBD2
V: TRBV19
size: -
J: TRBJ2-1
CDR3: CASSRTSGGYNEQFF
DNA: TGTGCCAGTAGCAGGACTAGCGGGGGCTACAATGAGCAGTTCTTC

D: TRBD2
V: TRBV25-1
size: few
J: TRBJ2-5
CDR3: CASSGWTSLRETQYF
DNA: TGTGCCAGCAGTGGCTGGACTAGCCTCAGAGAGACCCAGTACTTC

D: TRBD1
V: TRBV27
size: once
J: TRBJ1-3
CDR3: CASSPRQGHTIYF
DNA: TGTGCCAGCAGTCCCAGACAGGGTCACACCATATATTTT

D: TRBD1
V: TRBV14
size: -
J: TRBJ2-7
CDR3: CASSQARDRLYEQYF
DNA: TGTGCCAGCAGCCAGGCTCGGGACAGACTCTACGAGCAGTACTTC

D: -
V: TRBV11-3
size: -
J: TRBJ2-4
CDR3: CASSPPPGNIQYF
DNA: TGTGCCAGCAGCCCCCCTCCGGGAAACATTCAGTACTTC

D: -
V: TRBV3-1/TRBV3-2
size: -
J: TRBJ1-5
CDR3: CASSQVTGGNQPQHF
DNA: TGTGCCAGCAGCCAAGTAACAGGCGGGAATCAGCCCCAGCATTTT